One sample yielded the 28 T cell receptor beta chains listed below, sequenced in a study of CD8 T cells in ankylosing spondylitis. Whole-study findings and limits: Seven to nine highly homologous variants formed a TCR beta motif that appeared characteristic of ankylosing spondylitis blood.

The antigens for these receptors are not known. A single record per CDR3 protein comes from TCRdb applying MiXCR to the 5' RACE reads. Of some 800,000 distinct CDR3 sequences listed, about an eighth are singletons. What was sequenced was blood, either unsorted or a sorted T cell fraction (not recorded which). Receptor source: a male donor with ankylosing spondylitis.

The CDR3 reads CASSLAAGGELFF. The CDR3 coding sequence is TGTGCCAGCAGCTTAGCGGCGGGGGGGGAGCTGTTTTTT. The genes are TRBV7-2 and TRBJ2-2, with a possible D match to TRBD2 (6 bases). Per the germline V gene, CDR1 is SGHTA and CDR2 is FQGNSA. The ends were cut back, 0 bases at V and 8 bases at J, with 7 bases in the middle. The CDR3 totals 13 residues. Filled out from reference TRBV7-2 and TRBJ2-2, the complete variable domain reads GAGVSQSPSNKVTEKGKDVELRCDPISGHTALYWYRQSLGQGLEFLIYFQGNSAPDKSGLPSDRFSAERTGGSVSTLTIQRTQQEDSAVYLCASSLAAGGELFFGEGSRLTVL.

CDR3 nucleotide sequence: TGTGCCAGCAGCCCCTTAGGAAGGGGCCAACCGCGGGGGGCCTACAATGAGCAGTTCTTC. Protein: CASSPLGRGQPRGAYNEQFF. This rearrangement joins TRBV4-2 to TRBJ2-1, with 8 bases aligning to TRBD2. The germline V gene encodes CDR1 LGHNA and CDR2 YNFKEQ. CDR3 length equals 20 residues. The trim removed 4 bases at V and 2 bases at J, leaving 19 bases unmatched.

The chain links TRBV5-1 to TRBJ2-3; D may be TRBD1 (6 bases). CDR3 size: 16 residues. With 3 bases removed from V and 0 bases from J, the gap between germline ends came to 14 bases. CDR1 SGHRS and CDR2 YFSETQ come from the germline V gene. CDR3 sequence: CASSSGRTASTDTQYF. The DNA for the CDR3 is TGCGCCAGCAGCTCAGGGCGGACAGCTAGCACAGATACGCAGTATTTT.

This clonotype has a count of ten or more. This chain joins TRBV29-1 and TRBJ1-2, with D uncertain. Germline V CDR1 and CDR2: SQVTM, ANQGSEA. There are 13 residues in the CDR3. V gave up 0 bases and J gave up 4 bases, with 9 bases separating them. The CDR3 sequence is CSVEDRNGYGYTF. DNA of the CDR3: TGCAGCGTTGAAGATCGAAACGGCTATGGCTACACCTTC. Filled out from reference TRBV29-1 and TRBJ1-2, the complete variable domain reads SAVISQKPSRDICQRGTSLTIQCQVDSQVTMMFWYRQQPGQSLTLIATANQGSEATYESGFVIDKFPISRPNLTFSTLTVSNMSPEDSSIYLCSVEDRNGYGYTFGSGTRLTVV.

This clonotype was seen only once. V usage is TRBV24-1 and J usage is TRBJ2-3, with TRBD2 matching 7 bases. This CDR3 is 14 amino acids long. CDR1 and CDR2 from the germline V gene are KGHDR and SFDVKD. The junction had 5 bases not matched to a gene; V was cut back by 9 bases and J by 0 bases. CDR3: CATGEGGSTDTQYF. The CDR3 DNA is TGTGCCACCGGCGAGGGAGGGAGCACAGATACGCAGTATTTT.

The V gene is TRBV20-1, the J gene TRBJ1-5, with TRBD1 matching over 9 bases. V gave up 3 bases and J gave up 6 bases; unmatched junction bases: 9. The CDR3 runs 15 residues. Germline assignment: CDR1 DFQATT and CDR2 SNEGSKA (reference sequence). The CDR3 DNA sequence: TGCAGTGCTAGTCCCCGGGACAGGGCTAGTCAGCCCCAGCATTTT. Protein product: CSASPRDRASQPQHF.

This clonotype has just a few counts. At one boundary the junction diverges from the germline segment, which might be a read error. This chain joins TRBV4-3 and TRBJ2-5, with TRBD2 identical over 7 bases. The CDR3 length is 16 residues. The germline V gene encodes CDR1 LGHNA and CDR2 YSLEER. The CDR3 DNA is TGCGCCAGCAGCCAAGAGTTCCGGGACTACCAAGAGATCCAGTACTTC. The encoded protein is CASSQEFRDYQEIQYF.

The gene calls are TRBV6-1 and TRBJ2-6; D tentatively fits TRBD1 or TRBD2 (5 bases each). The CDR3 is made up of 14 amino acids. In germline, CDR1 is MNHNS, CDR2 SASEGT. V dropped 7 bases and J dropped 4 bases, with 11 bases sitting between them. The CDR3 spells CASIRGPGANVLTF. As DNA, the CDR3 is TGTGCCAGCATAAGGGGACCCGGGGCCAACGTCCTGACTTTC.

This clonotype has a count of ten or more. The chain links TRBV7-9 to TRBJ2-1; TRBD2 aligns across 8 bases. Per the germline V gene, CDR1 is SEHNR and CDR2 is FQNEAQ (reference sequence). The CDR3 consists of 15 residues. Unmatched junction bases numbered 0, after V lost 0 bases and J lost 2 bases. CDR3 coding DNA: TGTGCCAGCAGCTTAGCAGCGGGAGCCTACAATGAGCAGTTCTTC. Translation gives CASSLAAGAYNEQFF.

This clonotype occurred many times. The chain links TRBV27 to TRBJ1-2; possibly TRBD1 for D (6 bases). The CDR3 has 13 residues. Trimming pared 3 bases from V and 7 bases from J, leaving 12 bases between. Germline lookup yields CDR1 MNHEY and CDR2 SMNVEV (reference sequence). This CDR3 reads CASSLIRGGGYTF. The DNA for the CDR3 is TGTGCCAGCAGTTTGATCAGGGGAGGTGGCTACACCTTC.

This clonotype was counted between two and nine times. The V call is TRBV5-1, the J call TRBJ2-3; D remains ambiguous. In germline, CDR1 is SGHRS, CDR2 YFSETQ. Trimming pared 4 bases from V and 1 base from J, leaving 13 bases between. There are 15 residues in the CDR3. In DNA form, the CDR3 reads TGCGCCAGCAGCACGGTGGACCCGCGCACAGATACGCAGTATTTT. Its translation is CASSTVDPRTDTQYF.

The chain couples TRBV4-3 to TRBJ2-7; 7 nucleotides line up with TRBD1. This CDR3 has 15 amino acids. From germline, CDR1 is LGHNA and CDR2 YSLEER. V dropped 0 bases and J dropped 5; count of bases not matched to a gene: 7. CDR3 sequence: CASSQDLGDSNEQYF. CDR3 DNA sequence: TGCGCCAGCAGCCAAGATTTGGGGGACAGTAACGAGCAGTACTTC.

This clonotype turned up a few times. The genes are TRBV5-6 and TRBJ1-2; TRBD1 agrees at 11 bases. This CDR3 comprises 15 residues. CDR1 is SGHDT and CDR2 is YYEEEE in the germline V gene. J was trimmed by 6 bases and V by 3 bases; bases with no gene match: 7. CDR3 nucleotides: TGTGCCAGCAGCTCGTTGGACAGGGGGCTGCATGGCTACACCTTC. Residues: CASSSLDRGLHGYTF.

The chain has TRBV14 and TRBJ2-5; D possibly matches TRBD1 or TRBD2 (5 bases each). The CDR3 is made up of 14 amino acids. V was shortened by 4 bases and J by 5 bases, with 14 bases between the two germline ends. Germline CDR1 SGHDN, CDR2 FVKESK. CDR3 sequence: CASSRDLNSETQYF. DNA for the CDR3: TGTGCCAGCAGCCGGGACCTTAACTCGGAGACCCAGTACTTC. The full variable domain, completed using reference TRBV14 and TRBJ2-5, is EAGVTQFPSHSVIEKGQTVTLRCDPISGHDNLYWYRRVMGKEIKFLLHFVKESKQDESGMPNNRFLAERTGGTYSTLKVQPAELEDSGVYFCASSRDLNSETQYFGPGTRLLVL.

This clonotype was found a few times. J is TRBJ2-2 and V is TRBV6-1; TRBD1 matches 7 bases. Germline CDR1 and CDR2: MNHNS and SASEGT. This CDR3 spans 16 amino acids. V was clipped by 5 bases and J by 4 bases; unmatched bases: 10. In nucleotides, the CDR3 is TGTGCCAGCAGTCAACAGGGGCGGGTGACCACCGGGGAGCTGTTTTTT. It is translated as CASSQQGRVTTGELFF.

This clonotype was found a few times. CDR3 protein: CASSLKTSDYTGELFF. The CDR3 DNA is TGTGCCAGCAGTTTAAAGACTAGCGACTACACCGGGGAGCTGTTTTTT. The chain is built from TRBV12-3 or TRBV12-4 and TRBJ2-2; TRBD2 aligns across 8 bases. J gave up 3 bases and V 2 bases, and 5 bases lay outside the gene matches. The CDR3 sequence is 16 residues long.

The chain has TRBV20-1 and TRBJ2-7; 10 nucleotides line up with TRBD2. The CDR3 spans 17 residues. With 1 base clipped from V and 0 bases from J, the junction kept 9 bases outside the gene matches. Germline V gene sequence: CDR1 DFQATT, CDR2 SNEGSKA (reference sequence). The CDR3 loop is CSARVFGSGGFSYEQYF. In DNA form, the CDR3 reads TGCAGTGCTAGAGTTTTTGGTAGCGGGGGGTTCTCCTACGAGCAGTACTTC.

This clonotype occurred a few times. The CDR3 region is CASSSEGGELFF. The CDR3 DNA sequence: TGTGCCAGCAGCTCTGAGGGCGGGGAGCTGTTTTTT. The gene calls are TRBV5-6 and TRBJ2-2, with D tentatively TRBD2 (5 bases). This CDR3 spans 12 amino acids. Germline CDR1 is SGHDT and CDR2 is YYEEEE. The V and J ends lost 3 bases and 7 bases respectively, with 7 bases between them. Together with reference TRBV5-6 and TRBJ2-2, the CDR3 gives the full variable domain: DAGVTQSPTHLIKTRGQQVTLRCSPKSGHDTVSWYQQALGQGPQFIFQYYEEEERQRGNFPDRFSGHQFPNYSSELNVNALLLGDSALYLCASSSEGGELFFGEGSRLTVL.

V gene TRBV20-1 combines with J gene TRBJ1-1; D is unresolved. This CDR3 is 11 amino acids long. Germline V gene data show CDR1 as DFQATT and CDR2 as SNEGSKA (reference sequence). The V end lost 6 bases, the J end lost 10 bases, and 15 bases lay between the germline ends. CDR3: CSARWLGRAFF. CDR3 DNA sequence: TGCAGTGCCCGTTGGTTAGGGCGAGCTTTCTTT.

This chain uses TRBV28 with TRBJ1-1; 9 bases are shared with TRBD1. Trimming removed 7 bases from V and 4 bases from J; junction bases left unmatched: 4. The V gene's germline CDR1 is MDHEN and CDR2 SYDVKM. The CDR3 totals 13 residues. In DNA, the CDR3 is TGTGCCAGCACACAGGGGGCGGTCACTGAAGCTTTCTTT. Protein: CASTQGAVTEAFF.

As DNA, the CDR3 is TGTGCCACAAGCGGACGGCAAATTAACTATGGCTACACCTTC. Translating gives CATSGRQINYGYTF. This chain uses TRBV12-3 or TRBV12-4 with TRBJ1-2, with unresolved D. V gave up 10 bases and J gave up 1 base, with 16 bases separating them. The CDR3 has 14 residues.

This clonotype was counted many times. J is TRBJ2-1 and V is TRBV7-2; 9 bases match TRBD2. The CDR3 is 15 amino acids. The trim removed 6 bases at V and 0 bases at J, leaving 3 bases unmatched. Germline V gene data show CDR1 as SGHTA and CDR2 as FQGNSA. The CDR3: CASSSSGASYNEQFF. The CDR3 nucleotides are TGTGCCAGCAGTTCTAGCGGGGCCTCCTACAATGAGCAGTTCTTC.

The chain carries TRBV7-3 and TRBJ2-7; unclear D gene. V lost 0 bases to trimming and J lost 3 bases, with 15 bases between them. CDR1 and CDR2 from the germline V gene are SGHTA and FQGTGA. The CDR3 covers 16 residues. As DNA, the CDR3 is TGTGCCAGCAGCTTAACCCCCGTACGCACGGGCTACGAGCAGTACTTC. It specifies CASSLTPVRTGYEQYF.

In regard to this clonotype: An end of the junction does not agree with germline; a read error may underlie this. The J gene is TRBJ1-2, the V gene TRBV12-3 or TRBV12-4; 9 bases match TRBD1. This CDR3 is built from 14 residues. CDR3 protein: CASSNRGLNYGYSF. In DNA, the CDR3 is TGTGCCAGCAGCAACAGGGGGCTTAACTATGGCTACTCCTTC.

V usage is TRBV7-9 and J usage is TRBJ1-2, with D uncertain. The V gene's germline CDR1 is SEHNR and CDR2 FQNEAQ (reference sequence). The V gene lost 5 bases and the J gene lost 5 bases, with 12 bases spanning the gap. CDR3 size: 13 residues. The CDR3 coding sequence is TGTGCCAGCAGCCTAATGGGTTATTATGGCTACACCTTC. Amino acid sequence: CASSLMGYYGYTF.

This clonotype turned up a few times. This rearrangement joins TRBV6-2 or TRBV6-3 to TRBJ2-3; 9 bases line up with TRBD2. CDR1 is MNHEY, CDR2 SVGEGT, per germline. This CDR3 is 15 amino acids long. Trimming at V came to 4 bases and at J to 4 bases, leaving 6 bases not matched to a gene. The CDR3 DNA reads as TGTGCCAGCAGTTGGGCTAGCGGGGAAGCAGATACGCAGTATTTT. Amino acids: CASSWASGEADTQYF.

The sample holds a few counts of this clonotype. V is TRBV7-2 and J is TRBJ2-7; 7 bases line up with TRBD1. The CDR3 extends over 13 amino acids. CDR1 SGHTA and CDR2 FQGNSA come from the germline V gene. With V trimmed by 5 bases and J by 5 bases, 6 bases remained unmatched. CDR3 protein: CASSRGQPHEQYF. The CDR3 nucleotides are TGTGCCAGCAGCCGGGGACAGCCCCACGAGCAGTACTTC.

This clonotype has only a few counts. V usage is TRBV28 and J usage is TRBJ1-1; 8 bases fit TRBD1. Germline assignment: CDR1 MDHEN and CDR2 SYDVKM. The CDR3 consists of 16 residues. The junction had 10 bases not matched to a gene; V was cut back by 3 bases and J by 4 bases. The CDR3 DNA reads TGTGCCAGCAGTTTTGTCGGGACAGGCAAGGCCACTGAAGCTTTCTTT. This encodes CASSFVGTGKATEAFF.